Presented here are 27 T cell receptor beta chains from one specimen sequenced in a study of radiotherapy plus CTLA-4 blockade in lung cancer. Only in-frame clones appear in the TCRdb table, and some are missing; sequencing was by immunoSEQ multiplex PCR. The sample lists 51,000 or so clones, around 69% occurring once. The input for sequencing was peripheral blood, taken from a patient treated with radiotherapy plus ipilimumab. All receptors derive from a human donor with non-small cell lung cancer who had stable disease on radiotherapy plus ipilimumab.

V gene TRBV5-1 combines with J gene TRBJ2-5; D is unresolved. The CDR3 loop spans 14 amino acids. V was cut by 1 base and J by 1 base, with 8 bases left in between. Per the germline V gene, CDR1 is SGHRS and CDR2 is YFSETQ. CDR3 amino acids: CASSLSVLQETQYF. The CDR3 DNA follows: TGCGCCAGCAGCTTGTCCGTACTCCAAGAGACCCAGTACTTC.

Here the CDR3 reads CASRTGTGSYNSPLHF. Here the CDR3 DNA reads TGTGCCAGCAGGACCGGGACAGGTTCTTATAATTCACCCCTCCACTTT. The rearrangement links TRBV27 to TRBJ1-6, with TRBD1 matching over 8 bases. Germline V CDR1 and CDR2: MNHEY, SMNVEV (reference sequence). This CDR3 contains 16 residues. The V gene end was trimmed by 6 bases and the J gene end by 4 bases; junction bases not matched to a gene: 8.

CDR3 sequence reads: CASGSLNTEAFF. The CDR3 DNA is TGTGCCAGCGGCTCACTGAACACTGAAGCTTTCTTT. The rearrangement uses TRBV7-8 and TRBJ1-1, with D unclear. CDR3 size: 12 residues. Germline V gives CDR1 SGHVS, CDR2 FQNEAQ. The V and J ends lost 8 bases and 0 bases respectively, with 7 bases between them. Full variable domain (rest looked up from reference TRBV7-8 and TRBJ1-1): GAGVSQSPRYKVAKRGQDVALRCDPISGHVSLFWYQQALGQGPEFLTYFQNEAQLDKSGLPSDRFFAERPEGSVSTLKIQRTQQEDSAVYLCASGSLNTEAFFGQGTRLTVV.

V usage is TRBV5-4 and J usage is TRBJ2-1; 7 nucleotides line up with TRBD1. Trimming removed 2 bases from V and 5 bases from J; junction bases left unmatched: 7. The CDR3 runs 15 residues. In germline, CDR1 is SGHNT, CDR2 YYREEE (reference sequence). The chain's CDR3 is CASSLQGPINNEQFF. Written as DNA, the CDR3 is TGTGCCAGCAGCTTACAGGGGCCCATTAACAATGAGCAGTTCTTC.

This clone turned up a few times. The CDR3 nucleotides are TGTGCCAGCAGTGAAGCGCTCCTGTCGGGGACCCGGGAGACCCAGTACTTC. It is translated as CASSEALLSGTRETQYF. This chain joins TRBV2 and TRBJ2-5; TRBD1 or TRBD2 may be the D gene (5 bases each). The germline CDR1 and CDR2 sequences are SNHLY and FYNNEI. Trimming took 0 bases from V and 5 from J, leaving 19 bases between them. CDR3 length: 17 amino acids.

J is TRBJ2-7 and V is TRBV5-3, with 7 nucleotides matching TRBD1. TRBV5-3 is noted as an ORF with a role that remains uncertain. This CDR3 is 14 amino acids long. V was clipped by 1 base and J by 2 bases; unmatched bases: 3. The chain's CDR3 is CARSLNRGTYEQYF. The CDR3 coding sequence is TGTGCCAGAAGCTTGAACAGGGGTACCTACGAGCAGTACTTC.

The chain recombines TRBV6-5 with TRBJ2-5, with D tentatively TRBD1 (5 bases). The V end lost 8 bases, the J end lost 8 bases, and 15 bases lay between the germline ends. The CDR3 has 12 residues. The germline V gene has CDR1 MNHEY and CDR2 SVGAGI. The CDR3 protein is CASGAVKETQYF. The CDR3 bases are TGTGCCAGCGGGGCGGTGAAGGAAACCCAGTACTTC.

Here the CDR3 DNA reads TGTGCCAGCAACTTTCTCACAGGGGATACTGAAGCTTTCTTT. This encodes CASNFLTGDTEAFF. The chain links TRBV27 to TRBJ1-1, with TRBD1 matching 7 bases. Looked up from germline, CDR1 is MNHEY and CDR2 is SMNVEV (reference sequence). The CDR3 has 14 residues. Trimming cost V 7 bases and J 5 bases; bases outside gene matches: 10.

The chain is built from TRBV13 and TRBJ1-1; D might be TRBD1 (6 bases). The V gene's germline CDR1 is PRHDT and CDR2 FYEKMQ (reference sequence). V was trimmed by 0 bases and J by 4 bases, leaving 18 bases between them. The CDR3 runs 17 residues. The CDR3 DNA reads TGTGCCAGCAGCTTAGGGGACAGACAGACCCTTAGCACTGAAGCTTTCTTT. This codes for CASSLGDRQTLSTEAFF. The full variable domain, completed using reference TRBV13 and TRBJ1-1, is AAGVIQSPRHLIKEKRETATLKCYPIPRHDTVYWYQQGPGQDPQFLISFYEKMQSDKGSIPDRFSAQQFSDYHSELNMSSLELGDSALYFCASSLGDRQTLSTEAFFGQGTRLTVV.

The V call is TRBV2, the J call TRBJ1-5; TRBD1 matches 10 bases. Germline-derived CDR1 and CDR2 are SNHLY and FYNNEI. The CDR3 covers 15 residues. V shed 4 bases and J 4 bases; nucleotides not matched to a gene: 4. CDR3 region: CASSGDRGQNQPQHF. Written as DNA, the CDR3 is TGTGCCAGCAGTGGAGACAGGGGGCAGAATCAGCCCCAGCATTTT.

This clone was detected only a few times. The V call is TRBV6-5, the J call TRBJ2-5; TRBD1 might be the D (7 bases). V was pared by 11 bases and J by 5 bases, with 18 bases between. Germline CDR1 MNHEY, CDR2 SVGAGI. This CDR3 has 13 amino acids. The CDR3 DNA is TGTGCCCTAGCGAGGGGGCGGTCGGAGACCCAGTACTTC. It codes for CALARGRSETQYF.

The chain combines TRBV5-6 with TRBJ2-2; 11 bases fit TRBD2. The CDR3 is 19 amino acids. J was trimmed by 1 base and V by 0 bases; bases with no gene match: 8. Germline-derived CDR1 and CDR2 are SGHDT and YYEEEE. In nucleotides, the CDR3 is TGTGCCAGCAGCTTGGAGGGTCGAGGACTAGCGGGGAACACCGGGGAGCTGTTTTTT. Protein: CASSLEGRGLAGNTGELFF.

A single count supports this clone. V gene TRBV6-5 combines with J gene TRBJ2-3; 11 bases agree with TRBD2. From germline, CDR1 is MNHEY and CDR2 SVGAGI. V was clipped by 6 bases and J by 2 bases; unmatched bases: 4. CDR3 size: 15 residues. The CDR3 region is CASSRLAGLTDTQYF. The DNA of the CDR3 is TGTGCCAGCAGCAGACTAGCGGGGCTCACAGATACGCAGTATTTT.

V usage is TRBV10-2 and J usage is TRBJ2-1; 9 positions match TRBD2. CDR1 and CDR2 from the germline V gene are WSHSY and SAAADI. The V gene end was trimmed by 3 bases and the J gene end by 7 bases; junction bases not matched to a gene: 7. The CDR3 has 15 amino acids. This CDR3 reads CASSEQRGASNEQFF. The CDR3 nucleotides are TGCGCCAGCAGTGAACAGCGGGGGGCATCTAATGAGCAGTTCTTC.

The gene calls are TRBV15 and TRBJ1-3; tentative D call: TRBD1 (6 bases). This CDR3 has 15 residues. The germline V gene encodes CDR1 LNHNV and CDR2 YYDKDF (reference sequence). V was trimmed by 6 bases and J by 2 bases, leaving 14 bases between them. CDR3 in amino acids: CATRRQGMPGNTIYF. The CDR3 coding sequence is TGTGCCACCAGGAGGCAGGGGATGCCTGGAAACACCATATATTTT.

The chain recombines TRBV2 with TRBJ2-4; possibly TRBD1 or TRBD2 for D (7 bases each). Trimming cost V 6 bases and J 0 bases, with 15 bases left between them. Germline CDR1 SNHLY, CDR2 FYNNEI. The CDR3 totals 16 residues. This chain's CDR3 is CASRGGGIIAKNIQYF. The CDR3 region has the DNA TGTGCCAGCAGGGGAGGGGGCATTATAGCCAAAAACATTCAGTACTTC.

Here the CDR3 reads CASSSVLIYGYTF. The CDR3 DNA reads as TGTGCCAGCAGTTCGGTTCTTATCTATGGCTACACCTTC. This sequence joins TRBV6-5 and TRBJ1-2; D remains ambiguous. The CDR3 is made up of 13 amino acids. Trimming removed 4 bases at V and 4 bases at J, with 10 bases between. Per the germline V gene, CDR1 is MNHEY and CDR2 is SVGAGI.

The rearrangement links TRBV30 to TRBJ2-5, with a possible D match to TRBD2 (5 bases). The CDR3 contains 15 residues. V was pared by 3 bases and J by 5 bases, with 19 bases between. Germline V gene lookup returns CDR1 GTSNPN and CDR2 SVGIG (reference sequence). CDR3 coding DNA: TGTGCCTGGAGACCAATAGACGGGGATGGGGAGACCCAGTACTTC. Translating gives CAWRPIDGDGETQYF.

J is TRBJ1-3 and V is TRBV29-1, with D unresolved. The germline gives CDR1 SQVTM, CDR2 ANQGSEA. The CDR3 extends over 13 amino acids. The V and J ends lost 4 bases and 0 bases respectively, with 7 bases between them. The CDR3 nucleotides read TGCAGCGTTGGTACGAGCTCTGGAAACACCATATATTTT. Encoded protein: CSVGTSSGNTIYF.

The sample holds one count of this clone. The rearrangement uses TRBV9 and TRBJ2-5, with a weak D call TRBD1 (6 bases). This CDR3 region has 15 residues. V lost 0 bases, J lost 2 bases, and 11 bases lay in between. Germline lookup yields CDR1 SGDLS and CDR2 YYNGEE. The CDR3, as DNA: TGTGCCAGCAGCGTAGGGGGACACGCGCAAGAGACCCAGTACTTC. Its translation: CASSVGGHAQETQYF.

This clone was counted only a few times. This chain uses TRBV6-1 with TRBJ1-3; D call uncertain. This CDR3 is built from 15 residues. Trimming stripped 4 bases from V and 8 bases from J, with 18 bases between. Germline V CDR1 and CDR2: MNHNS, SASEGT. The CDR3 is CASSGVGEAWDTIYF. The DNA for the CDR3 is TGTGCCAGCAGTGGAGTAGGAGAGGCATGGGACACCATATATTTT.

V and J are TRBV5-1 and TRBJ2-7; unclear D gene. Deletions cut 0 bases from V and 2 bases from J, with 9 bases between. Looked up from germline, CDR1 is SGHRS and CDR2 is YFSETQ. There are 14 residues in the CDR3. The CDR3 DNA reads as TGCGCCAGCAGCTTGGACGGCAGGACCTACGAGCAGTACGTC. This translates into CASSLDGRTYEQYV.

The chain uses TRBV6-1 and TRBJ2-7; 8 nucleotides align to TRBD2. CDR1 and CDR2 (germline): MNHNS, SASEGT. The CDR3 sequence is 15 residues long. V gave up 5 bases and J gave up 6 bases; unmatched junction bases: 12. The CDR3: CASSPSGLDVSEQYF. The CDR3 DNA follows: TGTGCCAGCAGTCCCTCGGGACTAGATGTGAGCGAGCAGTACTTC.

The CDR3 DNA sequence: TGCGCCAGCAGCTTGAACATACAGGGGGCGCACACTGAAGCTTTCTTT. Protein sequence: CASSLNIQGAHTEAFF. The rearrangement joins TRBV5-1 to TRBJ1-1; 9 nucleotides match TRBD1. Germline-derived CDR1 and CDR2 are SGHRS and YFSETQ. The CDR3 spans 16 residues. Losses at the gene ends were 1 base for V and 3 bases for J; bases not matched to a gene: 7.

CDR3 bases: TGTGCCAGTAGTCTTGGTCGGAGGCTCGAGCAGTACGTC. This translates into CASSLGRRLEQYV. The J gene is TRBJ2-7, the V gene TRBV19; D is perhaps TRBD2 (5 bases). Germline CDR1 and CDR2: LNHDA and SQIVND (reference sequence). CDR3 size: 13 residues. The germline V and J ends were trimmed by 5 bases and 6 bases, with 14 bases remaining between them.

V is TRBV9 and J is TRBJ2-5, with D unresolved. TRBJ2-7 matches the DNA end more closely, so the J call is doubtful. The germline V gene has CDR1 SGDLS and CDR2 YYNGEE. The CDR3 runs 15 residues. The CDR3 region has the DNA TGTGCCAGCAGCGTAGAGGGCTCCCACGCCTACGAGCAGTACTTC. Its protein product is CASSVEGSHAYEQYF.

In its sample, this clone was seen once. The chain recombines TRBV6-1 with TRBJ2-7; possibly TRBD1 for D (8 bases). The CDR3 consists of 14 residues. Germline V gives CDR1 MNHNS, CDR2 SASEGT. V was trimmed by 8 bases and J by 4 bases, leaving 18 bases between them. CDR3 in DNA: TGTGCCAGCGGACCTGGACAGGGAGGGTACGAGCAGTACTTC. It specifies CASGPGQGGYEQYF.